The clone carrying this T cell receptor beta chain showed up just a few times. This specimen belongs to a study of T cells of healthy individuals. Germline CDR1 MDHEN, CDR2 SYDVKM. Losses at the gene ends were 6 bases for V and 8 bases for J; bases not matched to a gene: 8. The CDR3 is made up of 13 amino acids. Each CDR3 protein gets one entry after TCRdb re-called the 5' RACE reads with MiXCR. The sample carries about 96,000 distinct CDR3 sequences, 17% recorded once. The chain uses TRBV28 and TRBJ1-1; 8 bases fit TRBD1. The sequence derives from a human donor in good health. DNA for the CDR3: TGTGCCAGCAGCTCCCTTGACAGGGGAGAAGCTTTCTTT. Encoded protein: CASSSLDRGEAFF.